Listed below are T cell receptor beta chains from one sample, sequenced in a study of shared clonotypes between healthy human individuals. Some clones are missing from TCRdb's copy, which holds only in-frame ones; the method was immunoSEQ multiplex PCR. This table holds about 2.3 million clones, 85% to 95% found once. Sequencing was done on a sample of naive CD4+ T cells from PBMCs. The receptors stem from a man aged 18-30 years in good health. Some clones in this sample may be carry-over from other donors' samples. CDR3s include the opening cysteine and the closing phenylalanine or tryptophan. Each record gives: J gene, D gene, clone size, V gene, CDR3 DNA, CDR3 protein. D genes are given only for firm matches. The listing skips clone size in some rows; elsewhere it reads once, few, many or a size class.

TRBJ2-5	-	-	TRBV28	TGTGCCAGCAGTATTACCCTGGACACCAGCCAAGAGACCCAGTACTTC	CASSITLDTSQETQYF
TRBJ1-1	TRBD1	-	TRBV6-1	TGTGCCAGCAGTGGGGGGACAGGGGGTCGGTGGGTGAACACTGAAGCTTTCTTT	CASSGGTGGRWVNTEAFF
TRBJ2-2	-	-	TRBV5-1	TGCGCCAGCAGCTTGGTCGGGGTAACCGGGGAGCTGTTTTTT	CASSLVGVTGELFF
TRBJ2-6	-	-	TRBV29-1	TGCAGCGTTGTGTCGGGGGCCAGTGGGGCCAACGTCCTGACTTTC	CSVVSGASGANVLTF
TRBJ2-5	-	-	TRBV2	TGTGCCAGCAGTGGGGGCGGGTTGTCGGAGACCCAGTACTTC	CASSGGGLSETQYF
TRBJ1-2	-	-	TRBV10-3	TGTGCCATCAGTGCCATACAGGCCAAAGAAGGCTACACCTTC	CAISAIQAKEGYTF
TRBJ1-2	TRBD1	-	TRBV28	TGTGCCAGCATTTCAGGGGGCGGCTATGGCTACACCTTC	CASISGGGYGYTF
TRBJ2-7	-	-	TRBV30	TGTGCCTGGAGATCCCTAAGGGGGGGCTCCTACGAGCAGTACTTC	CAWRSLRGGSYEQYF
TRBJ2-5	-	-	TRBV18	TGTGCCAGCTCAACGACAGCGTTAGAGACCCAGTACTTC	CASSTTALETQYF
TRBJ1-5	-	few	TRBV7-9	TGTGCCAGCAGCCCAGAGGGCTATCAGCCCCAGCATTTT	CASSPEGYQPQHF
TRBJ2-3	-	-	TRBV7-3	TGTGCCAGCAGCCAGAACGCGGGAAGCACAGATACGCAGTATTTT	CASSQNAGSTDTQYF
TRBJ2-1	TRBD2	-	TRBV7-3	TGTGCCAGCAGCTTACTAGCGGGAGTGGTCAATGAGCAGTTCTTC	CASSLLAGVVNEQFF
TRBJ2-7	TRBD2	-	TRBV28	TGTGCCAGCAGTTTGTGGGGGGGTGAGCAGTACTTC	CASSLWGGEQYF
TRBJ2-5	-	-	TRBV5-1	TGCGCCAGCAGACCAGGGGTTGGGGAAGAGACCCAGTACTTC	CASRPGVGEETQYF
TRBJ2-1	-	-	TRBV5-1	TGCGCCAGCAGCTTGGCCGGAATTAAGGGTAATGAGCAGTTCTTC	CASSLAGIKGNEQFF
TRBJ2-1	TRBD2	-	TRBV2	TGTGCCAGCAGAACCCAGACTAGCGGGTCCTACAATGAGCAGTTCTTC	CASRTQTSGSYNEQFF
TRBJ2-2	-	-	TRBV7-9	TGTGCCAGCAGCTCAGAGGCGGGGATTGCCGGGGAGCTGTTTTTT	CASSSEAGIAGELFF
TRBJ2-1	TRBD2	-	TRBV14	TGTGCCAGCAGCCAAGCGGGGGGAAATGAGCAGTTCTTC	CASSQAGGNEQFF
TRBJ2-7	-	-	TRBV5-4	TGTGCCAGCAGCTTTGGGACCTACGAGCAGTACTTC	CASSFGTYEQYF
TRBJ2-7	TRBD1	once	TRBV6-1	TGTGCCAGCAGCTTCTACGGGACAGGCGCCTACGAGCAGTACTTC	CASSFYGTGAYEQYF
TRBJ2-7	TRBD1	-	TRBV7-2	TGTGCCAGCAGCTTAACGCAGGGGGTTGCGGAGCAGTACTTC	CASSLTQGVAEQYF
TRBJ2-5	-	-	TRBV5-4	TGTGCCAGCAGCGGGGCAGGGGACCTAAAAGAGACCCAGTACTTC	CASSGAGDLKETQYF
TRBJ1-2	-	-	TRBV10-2	TGCGCCAGCAGTGTTCAGGGCTATGGCTACACCTTC	CASSVQGYGYTF
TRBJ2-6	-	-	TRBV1	TGCACCAGCAGCCATCGACCCGGGTCCTCTGGGGCCAACGTCCTGACTTTC	CTSSHRPGSSGANVLTF
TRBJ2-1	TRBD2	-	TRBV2	TGTGCCAGCCCAGATAGCGGGAGCGGTGAGCAGTTCTTC	CASPDSGSGEQFF
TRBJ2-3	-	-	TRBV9	TGTGCCAGCAGCGTAGAGAGCCCGACAGATACGCAGTATTTT	CASSVESPTDTQYF
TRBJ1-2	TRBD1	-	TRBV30	TGTGCCTGGAACATGGACAGGGCCCATTACACCTTC	CAWNMDRAHYTF
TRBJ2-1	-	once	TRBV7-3	TGTGCCAGCGGATCACAGGGAGTGTCCTACAATGAGCAGTTCTTC	CASGSQGVSYNEQFF
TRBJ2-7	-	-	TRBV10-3	TGTGCCATCAGGGCGAGTTACGAGCAGTACTTC	CAIRASYEQYF
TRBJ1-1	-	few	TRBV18	TGTGCCAGCTCACCGATTCTCGGACAGCTGAACACTGAAGCTTTCTTT	CASSPILGQLNTEAFF
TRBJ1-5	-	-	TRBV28	TGTGCCAGCAGCTCAGGGTCAGGGTGGGGGCAGCCCCAGCATTTT	CASSSGSGWGQPQHF
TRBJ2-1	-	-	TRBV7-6	TGTGCCAGCAGCGCTGGTCCGGGACCAGGGTTCAATGAGCAGTTCTTC	CASSAGPGPGFNEQFF
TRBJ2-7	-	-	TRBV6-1	TGTGCCAGCACCCCACTTTGGGGCGCCTACGAGCAGTACTTC	CASTPLWGAYEQYF
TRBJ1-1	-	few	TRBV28	TGTGCCAGCAGTTTACCGACAGCCATGAACACTGAAGCTTTCTTT	CASSLPTAMNTEAFF
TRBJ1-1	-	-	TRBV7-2	TGTGCCAGCAACATAATGACAACCCGGGCCACTGAAGCTTTCTTT	CASNIMTTRATEAFF
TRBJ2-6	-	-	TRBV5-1	TGCGCCAGCACAGAGACGGCCTCTGGGGCCAACGTCCTGACTTTC	CASTETASGANVLTF
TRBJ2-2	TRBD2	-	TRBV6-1	TGTGCCAGCAGTGAAGGCCTAGCGGGCCTCACCGGGGAGCTGTTTTTT	CASSEGLAGLTGELFF
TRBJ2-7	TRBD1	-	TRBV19	TGTGCCAGTAGTCCCCATCGACAGGGGGTTGACGAGCAGTACTTC	CASSPHRQGVDEQYF
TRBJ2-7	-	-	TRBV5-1	TGCGCCAGCAGCTTCAGACAGGGACTGGCAAACGAGCAGTACTTC	CASSFRQGLANEQYF
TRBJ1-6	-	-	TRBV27	TGTGCCAGCAGTTTAGGGCGCTCCTATAATTCACCCCTCCACTTT	CASSLGRSYNSPLHF
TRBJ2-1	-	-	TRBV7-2	TGTGCCAGCAGCTCACCGGGACGGAACTACAATGAGCAGTTCTTC	CASSSPGRNYNEQFF
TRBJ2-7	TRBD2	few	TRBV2	TGTGCCAGCGGCGCTTTAGCGGGGTACGAGCAGTACTTC	CASGALAGYEQYF
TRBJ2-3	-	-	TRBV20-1	TGCAGTTTATATGTGCAAGATACGCAGTATTTT	CSLYVQDTQYF
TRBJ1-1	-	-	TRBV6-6	TGTGCCAGCTCTTCGGGGGGGGTGAGGGAAGCTTTCTTT	CASSSGGVREAFF
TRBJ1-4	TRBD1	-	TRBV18	TGTGCCAGCTCACCACAGGGACAGGGTACTGAAAAACTGTTTTTT	CASSPQGQGTEKLFF
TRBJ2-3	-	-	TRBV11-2	TGTGCCAGCAGCCCACTTTGGAGCGGAAACACAGATACGCAGTATTTT	CASSPLWSGNTDTQYF
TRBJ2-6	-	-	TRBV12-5	TGTGCGTCCGGGAAATCTGGGGCCAACGTCCTGACTTTC	CASGKSGANVLTF
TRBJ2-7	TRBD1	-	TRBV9	TGTGCCAGCAGCGTAGGCGGACAGGGGGTATACGAGCAGTACTTC	CASSVGGQGVYEQYF
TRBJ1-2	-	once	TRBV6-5	TGTGCCAGCAGTTACCGTGGCGGTCCTAACTATGGCTACACCTTC	CASSYRGGPNYGYTF
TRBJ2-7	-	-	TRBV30	TGTGCATTCACAGGAGAAATTGACTACGAGCAGTACTTC	CAFTGEIDYEQYF
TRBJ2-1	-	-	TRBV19	TGTGCCAGTAGTTCAAGGGGCAACAATGAGCAGTTCTTC	CASSSRGNNEQFF
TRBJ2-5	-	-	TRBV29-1	TGCAGCGTTGTTGGGGTTTTATTGGAGACCCAGTACTTC	CSVVGVLLETQYF
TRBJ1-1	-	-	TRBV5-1	TGCGCCAGCAGCTTGGATCTGGGGTTTGCGAACACTGAAGCTTTCTTT	CASSLDLGFANTEAFF